The present T cell receptor beta chain was sequenced within a study of T cell repertoires in cytomegalovirus infection. Turning to the study itself: Indications came from public TCR beta signatures; they pointed to CMV infection and to a matching HLA type. The study, taken as a whole, reports: Carriage of CMV together with the relevant HLA was identifiable through cumulative public TCR beta family frequency. HLA-C-restricted CMV clonotypes gave the most frequent clonotype in two of eight donors.

MiXCR, applied by TCRdb to the reads, yields one record per CDR3 protein. The data contain roughly 720,000 distinct CDR3 sequences, roughly 36% of them singletons. The length of the CDR3 is 18 residues. Trimming took off 2 bases at V and 7 bases at J, with 24 bases between the two ends. The germline V gene has CDR1 MNHEY and CDR2 SVGEGT. Worth noting for this clonotype: The antigen is not known.

The chain has TRBV6-2 or TRBV6-3 and TRBJ2-1, with D possibly being TRBD1 (5 bases). This receptor was taken from a human donor in good health (CMV status not recorded). Some clones in this sample may be carry-over from other donors' samples. Specimen: PBMCs. CDR3 residues: CASSYGFLSGLRKNEQFF. CDR3 nucleotides: TGTGCCAGCAGTTACGGCTTTTTGTCAGGGCTTAGGAAGAATGAGCAGTTCTTC.